A single sample gave rise to the 20 T cell receptor beta chains below, sequenced in a study of T cell responses to AZD1222 COVID-19 vaccine. Sequencing used immunoSEQ multiplex PCR; TCRdb keeps in-frame clones, though not all of them. The sample has over 150,000 clones; 85% to 90% are singletons. Sequences were derived from peripheral blood, sampled on day 0 of AZD1222 vaccination. These receptors were collected from an adult in good health.

This sequence joins TRBV3-1 (or the pseudogene TRBV3-2) and TRBJ1-4; 7 nucleotides agree with TRBD1. The germline gives CDR1 LGHDT, CDR2 YNNKEL (reference sequence). The CDR3 length is 16 residues. Trimming took 5 bases from V and 2 from J; bases not matched to a gene: 8. CDR3 DNA sequence: TGTGCCAGCAGCTTCCGACAGGGCGGCACTAATGAAAAACTGTTTTTT. Translation: CASSFRQGGTNEKLFF.

V gene TRBV6-6 combines with J gene TRBJ1-5; a weak D match, TRBD1 (5 bases). The V end lost 0 bases, the J end lost 5 bases, and 11 bases lay between the germline ends. The CDR3 runs to 15 residues. The germline gives CDR1 MNHNY, CDR2 SVGAGI (reference sequence). The CDR3 loop is CASSYSGTRHQPQHF. CDR3 in DNA: TGTGCCAGCAGTTACTCAGGGACGAGGCATCAGCCCCAGCATTTT.

This clone is a singleton in its sample. The rearrangement uses TRBV18 and TRBJ2-3; D uncertain. The CDR3 has 14 residues. The germline V gene encodes CDR1 KGHSH and CDR2 LQKENI. V gave up 5 bases and J gave up 5 bases, with 14 bases separating them. The CDR3 coding sequence is TGTGCCAGCTCATCACTCGGTCCCCAAGATACGCAGTATTTT. This translates into CASSSLGPQDTQYF.

The chain uses TRBV7-9 and TRBJ1-5; D gene uncertain. CDR1 and CDR2 from the germline V gene are SEHNR and FQNEAQ (reference sequence). The CDR3 has 14 amino acids. V gave up 1 base and J gave up 3 bases, with 7 bases separating them. The CDR3 coding sequence is TGTGCCAGCAGCTTAGTGGGCCCCAATCAGCCCCAGCATTTT. This sequence encodes CASSLVGPNQPQHF.

The rearrangement joins TRBV2 to TRBJ1-6; D remains unclear. The CDR3 is made up of 15 amino acids. The V gene's germline CDR1 is SNHLY and CDR2 FYNNEI. The V and J ends lost 6 bases and 4 bases respectively, with 13 bases between them. This CDR3 is CASSAGQQYNSPLHF. As DNA, the CDR3 is TGTGCCAGCAGCGCCGGGCAGCAGTATAATTCACCCCTCCACTTT.

In nucleotides, the CDR3 is TGTGCCAGCAGCCGAGCGGGGATCGAAGCTTTCTTT. Amino acid sequence: CASSRAGIEAFF. This chain connects TRBV6-5 to TRBJ1-1; no clear D. Trimming took 6 bases from V and 8 from J, leaving 13 bases between them. CDR3 size: 12 residues. CDR1 MNHEY and CDR2 SVGAGI come from the germline V gene.

This clone was found once. The chain recombines TRBV7-9 with TRBJ2-3; no clear D. V was trimmed by 1 base and J by 4 bases, leaving 3 bases between them. Germline lookup yields CDR1 SEHNR and CDR2 FQNEAQ (reference sequence). The CDR3 runs to 12 residues. The CDR3 DNA reads as TGTGCCAGCAGCTTAGGGCCAGATACGCAGTATTTT. Residues: CASSLGPDTQYF.

The chain recombines TRBV7-9 with TRBJ1-4; no clear D gene. Trimming removed 5 bases from V and 3 bases from J, with 16 bases in between. The CDR3 sequence is 16 residues long. Germline V gene sequence: CDR1 SEHNR, CDR2 FQNEAQ (reference sequence). CDR3 region: CASSQRLAAPNEKLFF. Written as DNA, the CDR3 is TGTGCCAGCAGCCAAAGGTTGGCCGCCCCTAATGAAAAACTGTTTTTT. Using reference TRBV7-9 and TRBJ1-4 for the parts outside the CDR3, the full variable domain is DTGVSQNPRHKITKRGQNVTFRCDPISEHNRLYWYRQTLGQGPEFLTYFQNEAQLEKSRLLSDRFSAERPKGSFSTLEIQRTEQGDSAMYLCASSQRLAAPNEKLFFGSGTQLSVL.

V and J are TRBV5-1 and TRBJ1-2; D unresolved. The V end was cut by 0 bases, the J end by 4 bases, with 13 bases between. The CDR3 has 15 amino acids. Per the germline V gene, CDR1 is SGHRS and CDR2 is YFSETQ. The CDR3 spells CASSLDGPSFYGYTF. Written as DNA, the CDR3 is TGCGCCAGCAGCTTGGATGGGCCGTCTTTCTATGGCTACACCTTC.

This clone is a singleton in its sample. The V gene is TRBV27, the J gene TRBJ2-7; D call uncertain. The CDR3 is made up of 13 amino acids. With 5 bases removed from V and 0 bases from J, the gap between germline ends came to 8 bases. From germline, CDR1 is MNHEY and CDR2 SMNVEV (reference sequence). CDR3 nucleotide sequence: TGTGCCAGCAGTCCGGGTAGCTCCTACGAGCAGTACTTC. Translated: CASSPGSSYEQYF.

The rearrangement links TRBV9 to TRBJ1-6; D may be TRBD1 (6 bases). CDR3 size: 15 residues. Germline CDR1 reads SGDLS; CDR2 reads YYNGEE. V lost 0 bases, J lost 5 bases, and 9 bases lay in between. The CDR3 DNA reads as TGTGCCAGCAGCGTAGAGGGGGGAAATAATTCACCCCTCCACTTT. This sequence encodes CASSVEGGNNSPLHF. The variable domain in full, with the rest retrieved from reference TRBV9 and TRBJ1-6, is DSGVTQTPKHLITATGQRVTLRCSPRSGDLSVYWYQQSLDQGLQFLIQYYNGEERAKGNILERFSAQQFPDLHSELNLSSLELGDSALYFCASSVEGGNNSPLHFGNGTRLTVT.

This clone has a single count. This rearrangement joins TRBV6-5 to TRBJ1-6; D is uncertain. Germline CDR1 reads MNHEY; CDR2 reads SVGAGI. V was trimmed by 5 bases and J by 8 bases, leaving 10 bases between them. The CDR3 length is 13 residues. The CDR3 is CASSPTSDSPLHF. In nucleotides, the CDR3 is TGTGCCAGCAGTCCAACGTCTGATTCACCCCTCCACTTT.

The chain recombines TRBV19 with TRBJ1-5; the D gene is possibly TRBD1 (5 bases). The CDR3 has 16 amino acids. Germline assignment: CDR1 LNHDA and CDR2 SQIVND (reference sequence). The V gene lost 5 bases and the J gene lost 0 bases, with 14 bases spanning the gap. Written as DNA, the CDR3 is TGTGCCAGTAGTCTGGGGAGGGGTAGTAGCAATCAGCCCCAGCATTTT. It specifies CASSLGRGSSNQPQHF.

The rearrangement uses TRBV25-1 and TRBJ2-1; D is possibly TRBD1 (6 bases). Germline V CDR1 and CDR2: MGHDK, SYGVNS. The ends were cut back, 2 bases at V and 3 bases at J, with 14 bases in the middle. This CDR3 has 16 amino acids. The CDR3 DNA reads TGTGCCAGCAGTGAACCAGGCAGGGGTAACTACAATGAGCAGTTCTTC. The encoded protein is CASSEPGRGNYNEQFF.

The chain has TRBV4-1 and TRBJ2-1; D is unresolved. The ends were cut back, 1 base at V and 6 bases at J, with 7 bases in the middle. This CDR3 has 13 amino acids. Germline CDR1 is MGHRA and CDR2 is YSYEKL. The CDR3 loop is CASSQVSGNEQFF. In DNA form, the CDR3 reads TGCGCCAGCAGCCAAGTCTCGGGCAATGAGCAGTTCTTC.

This clone was detected only once. V usage is TRBV10-1 and J usage is TRBJ1-5, with 8 bases fitting TRBD1. Germline CDR1 reads WNHNN; CDR2 reads SYGVQD (reference sequence). CDR3 length: 14 residues. The ends lost 9 bases at V and 0 bases at J; junction bases unmatched: 4. The CDR3 is CARATGDSNQPQHF. DNA for the CDR3: TGCGCCAGGGCGACAGGGGATAGCAATCAGCCCCAGCATTTT.

The V and J genes are TRBV30 and TRBJ2-7; 7 bases line up with TRBD1. The junction had 8 bases not matched to a gene; V was cut back by 4 bases and J by 2 bases. The germline gives CDR1 GTSNPN, CDR2 SVGIG (reference sequence). The CDR3 runs to 14 residues. CDR3 nucleotides: TGTGCCTGGAAAAAGGGACAGAATACCTACGAGCAGTACTTC. Translation gives CAWKKGQNTYEQYF.

The chain joins TRBV4-1 to TRBJ2-3; possibly TRBD2 for D (5 bases). The CDR3 is 17 residues long. CDR1 MGHRA and CDR2 YSYEKL come from the germline V gene. Deletions cut 8 bases from V and 3 bases from J, with 24 bases between. CDR3 nucleotide sequence: TGCGCCAGCGGAGAGCAATCTAGTCTCCCGGGGACAGATACGCAGTATTTT. Protein product: CASGEQSSLPGTDTQYF.

The J gene is TRBJ2-2, the V gene TRBV6-6; possibly TRBD1 for D (6 bases). Trimming took 6 bases from V and 1 from J, leaving 12 bases between them. Germline V gene data show CDR1 as MNHNY and CDR2 as SVGAGI (reference sequence). This CDR3 has 15 residues. CDR3 amino acids: CASRNRAENTGELFF. The CDR3 DNA is TGTGCCAGCAGGAACAGGGCTGAGAACACCGGGGAGCTGTTTTTT.

V usage is TRBV11-1 and J usage is TRBJ2-7; no reliable D call. Germline values: CDR1 SGHAT, CDR2 FQDESV (reference sequence). Trimming removed 3 bases at V and 3 bases at J, with 12 bases between. The CDR3 spans 14 residues. This chain's CDR3 is CASSFSDVNYEQYF. The CDR3 region has the DNA TGTGCCAGCAGCTTCAGCGACGTTAACTACGAGCAGTACTTC.